This section outlines one T cell receptor (beta chain) sequence together with its context. The antigen this receptor binds is unknown. No quality values exist for individual bases; no much larger clone is one base distant. This sample was included in a study of cytomegalovirus exposure and HLA in healthy donors (dated by TCRdb to about 2017). General notes on the study: A later analysis indicated that the roughly 130 validation repertoires were generated on the platform also employed for the approximately 670 repertoires of the first cohort. The study aimed to test whether cataloging public T cell receptors could reveal signatures of past pathogen exposure. High-throughput TCR immunosequencing, statistical association of individual TCRs with disease status, and machine learning were combined to predict cytomegalovirus infection status. Besides the first cohort of around 670 subjects, a separate validation cohort made up of some 110 different subjects was used. What the study reported, not specific to this receptor: The study gave a list of roughly 150 TCR beta chains associated with cytomegalovirus. In both the original and validation cohorts, the classifier was reported to diagnose cytomegalovirus status with high specificity and sensitivity. According to the authors, the approach could potentially be generalized to other disease states and immunological phenotypes. Three of the identified cytomegalovirus-associated TCR beta chains were confirmed in vitro to be specific for cytomegalovirus antigens. A later analysis found that TCRs clustered in the first cohort also tended to co-occur in the roughly 120 validation repertoires, with 94% of cluster scores above 0. All 120 or so repertoires were used to score co-occurrence in the validation cohort in a later analysis, because that analysis had no HLA typing for the cohort. Most TCR sequences were seen in very few donors, while some public TCRs were found in many individuals.

The donors were included in the validation cohort of roughly 130 subjects, a group kept apart from the roughly 670-subject first cohort. Library prep was done by the immunoSEQ multiplex PCR assay. Processing in the source paper ran as follows. A statistical classification framework was built for diagnosing cytomegalovirus status from the catalog of TCR beta chain sequences. The source is immuneACCESS, and TCRdb retained only in-frame sequences with V and J called. Part of the clones is not carried over; for the studies checked, unresolved V genes explain less than half of this, and the remainder is unexplained. The DNA was the basis for D and trimming; V, J and clone size are from that table. Recorded for this sample are fewer than 150,000 clones; 85% to 90% of them occurred a single time. Just under 9% of the sample lies in the top ten. This TCR came from a man younger than 30 in good health and CMV-seropositive. Material for sequencing was PBMCs.

The nucleotide sequence reads as follows: TGTGCCAGCAAGGACAGCGCAACTAATGAAAAACTGTTTTTT. This encodes CASKDSATNEKLFF. Rearrangement joined TRBV6-5 to TRBJ1-4, and TRBD1 may be the D gene, going by 6 matching bases. Taken from the germline V gene, the CDR1 and CDR2 loops are MNHEY and SVGAGI. Relative to germline, V is 7 bases shorter and J is 0 bases shorter, with 9 bases between their ends. The CDR3 spans 14 residues, from the cysteine through the phenylalanine. Solely the CDR3 DNA is kept, with 42 bases framed from the first base.